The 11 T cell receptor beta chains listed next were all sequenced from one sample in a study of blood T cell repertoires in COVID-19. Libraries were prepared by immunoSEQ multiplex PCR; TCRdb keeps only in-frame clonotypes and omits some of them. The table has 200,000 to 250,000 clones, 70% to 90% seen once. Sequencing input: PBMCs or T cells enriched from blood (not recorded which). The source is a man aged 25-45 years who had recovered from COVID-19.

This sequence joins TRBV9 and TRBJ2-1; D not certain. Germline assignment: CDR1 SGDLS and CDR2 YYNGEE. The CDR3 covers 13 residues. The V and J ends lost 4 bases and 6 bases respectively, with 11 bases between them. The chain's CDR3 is CASSQDSPNEQFF. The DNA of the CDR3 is TGTGCCAGCAGCCAAGACTCGCCCAATGAGCAGTTCTTC.

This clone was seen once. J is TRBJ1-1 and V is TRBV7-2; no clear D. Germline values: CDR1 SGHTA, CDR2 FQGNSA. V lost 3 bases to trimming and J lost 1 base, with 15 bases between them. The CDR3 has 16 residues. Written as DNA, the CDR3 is TGTGCCAGCAGCTTTGTATCGGGGAGGGAGAACACTGAAGCTTTCTTT. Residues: CASSFVSGRENTEAFF. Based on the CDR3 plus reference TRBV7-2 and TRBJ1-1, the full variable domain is GAGVSQSPSNKVTEKGKDVELRCDPISGHTALYWYRQSLGQGLEFLIYFQGNSAPDKSGLPSDRFSAERTGGSVSTLTIQRTQQEDSAVYLCASSFVSGRENTEAFFGQGTRLTVV.

The CDR3 region has the DNA TGTGCCAGCAGCCCCAGCGCCCTTGGGACACCGGATACGCAGTATTTT. Residues: CASSPSALGTPDTQYF. The V gene is TRBV9, the J gene TRBJ2-3, with D perhaps TRBD1 (6 bases). V gave up 4 bases and J gave up 6 bases, with 21 bases separating them. The CDR3 consists of 16 residues. Germline CDR1 SGDLS, CDR2 YYNGEE.

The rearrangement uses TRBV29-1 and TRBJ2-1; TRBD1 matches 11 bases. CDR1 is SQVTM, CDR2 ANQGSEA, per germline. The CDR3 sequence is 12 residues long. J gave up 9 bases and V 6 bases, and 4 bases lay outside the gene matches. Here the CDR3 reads CSVGQGVGEQFF. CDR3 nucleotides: TGCAGCGTGGGACAGGGGGTGGGTGAGCAGTTCTTC.

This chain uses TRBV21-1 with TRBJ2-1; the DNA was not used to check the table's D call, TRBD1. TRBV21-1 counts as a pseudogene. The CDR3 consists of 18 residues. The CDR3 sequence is CASSKYIKGQGGYNEQFF. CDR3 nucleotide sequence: TGTGCCAGCAGCAAATACATTAAAGGACAGGGAGGTTACAATGAGCAGTTCTTC.

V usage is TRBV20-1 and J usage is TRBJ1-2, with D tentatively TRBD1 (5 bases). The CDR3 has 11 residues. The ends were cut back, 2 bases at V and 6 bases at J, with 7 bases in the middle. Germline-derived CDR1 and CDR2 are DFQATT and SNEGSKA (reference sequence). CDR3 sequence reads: CSARRGNGYTF. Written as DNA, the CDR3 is TGCAGTGCTAGAAGGGGTAATGGCTACACCTTC.

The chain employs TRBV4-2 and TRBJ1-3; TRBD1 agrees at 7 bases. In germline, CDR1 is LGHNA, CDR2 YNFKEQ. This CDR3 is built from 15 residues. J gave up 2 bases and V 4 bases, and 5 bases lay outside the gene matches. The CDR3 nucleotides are TGTGCCAGCAGCCTTGACAGGGTCGCTGGAAACACCATATATTTT. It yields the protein CASSLDRVAGNTIYF.

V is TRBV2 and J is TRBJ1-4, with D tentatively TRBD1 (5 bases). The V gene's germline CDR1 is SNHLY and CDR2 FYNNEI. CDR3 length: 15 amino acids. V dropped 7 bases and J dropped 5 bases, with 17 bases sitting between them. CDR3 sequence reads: CASKKAETANEKLFF. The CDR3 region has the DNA TGTGCCAGCAAAAAGGCTGAGACAGCCAATGAAAAACTGTTTTTT.

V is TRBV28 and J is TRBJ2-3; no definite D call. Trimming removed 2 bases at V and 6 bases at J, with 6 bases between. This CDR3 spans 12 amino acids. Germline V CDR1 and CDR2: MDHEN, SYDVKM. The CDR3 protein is CASSLIEDTQYF. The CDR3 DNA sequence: TGTGCCAGCAGTTTAATAGAGGATACGCAGTATTTT.

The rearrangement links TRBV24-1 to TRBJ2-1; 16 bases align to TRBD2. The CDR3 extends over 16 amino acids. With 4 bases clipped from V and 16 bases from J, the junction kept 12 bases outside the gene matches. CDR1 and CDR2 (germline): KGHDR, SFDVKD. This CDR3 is CATSDSGLAGGDQLFF. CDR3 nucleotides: TGTGCCACCAGTGACTCGGGACTAGCGGGGGGGGACCAGCTATTCTTC.

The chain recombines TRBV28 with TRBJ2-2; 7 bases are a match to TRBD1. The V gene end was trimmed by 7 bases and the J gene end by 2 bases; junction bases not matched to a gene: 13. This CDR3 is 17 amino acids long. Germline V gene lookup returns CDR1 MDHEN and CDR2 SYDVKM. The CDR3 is CASIPSQGTANTGELFF. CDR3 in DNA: TGTGCCAGCATACCTAGCCAAGGGACAGCTAACACCGGGGAGCTGTTTTTT.